Each of the 8 T cell receptor beta chains below was sequenced from the same sample in a study of blood T cell repertoires in COVID-19. The data were produced by immunoSEQ multiplex PCR, yet TCRdb's version contains in-frame clones alone and is incomplete. The repertoire includes a few hundred thousand clones, more than 70% of them detected once, and 2.5% sits in the top ten. Material for sequencing was PBMCs or T cells enriched from blood (not recorded which). All receptors come from a woman in her thirties or forties with acute COVID-19.

The table lists this clone with a count of one. This chain joins TRBV5-4 and TRBJ2-1; TRBD2 aligns across 7 bases. From germline, CDR1 is SGHNT and CDR2 YYREEE (reference sequence). J gave up 2 bases and V 4 bases, and 6 bases lay outside the gene matches. The CDR3 runs to 15 residues. CDR3 nucleotide sequence: TGTGCCAGCAGCCAAGGGGAGGGCGCCTACAATGAGCAGTTCTTC. This codes for CASSQGEGAYNEQFF.

The chain links TRBV5-1 to TRBJ1-4; D may be TRBD1 (5 bases). Trimming took off 4 bases at V and 8 bases at J, with 18 bases between the two ends. This CDR3 has 15 amino acids. Germline loops: CDR1 SGHRS, CDR2 YFSETQ. The CDR3 here is CASSPSSGLGEKLFF. CDR3 nucleotides: TGCGCCAGCAGCCCTTCGTCAGGGTTGGGAGAAAAACTGTTTTTT.

The chain joins TRBV5-6 to TRBJ1-2, with D possibly matching TRBD1 (5 bases). The CDR3 loop spans 15 amino acids. Germline V lookup: CDR1 SGHDT, CDR2 YYEEEE. V was pared by 1 base and J by 2 bases, with 12 bases between. The CDR3 reads CASSLFGASNYGYTF. The CDR3 nucleotides read TGTGCCAGCAGCTTGTTTGGGGCCTCGAACTATGGCTACACCTTC. Full variable domain (outside the CDR3, taken from reference TRBV5-6 and TRBJ1-2): DAGVTQSPTHLIKTRGQQVTLRCSPKSGHDTVSWYQQALGQGPQFIFQYYEEEERQRGNFPDRFSGHQFPNYSSELNVNALLLGDSALYLCASSLFGASNYGYTFGSGTRLTVV.

This sequence joins TRBV20-1 and TRBJ2-1, with D tentatively TRBD2 (5 bases). The V and J ends lost 6 bases and 5 bases respectively, with 8 bases between them. Germline V gene data show CDR1 as DFQATT and CDR2 as SNEGSKA (reference sequence). This CDR3 contains 11 residues. The CDR3 loop reads CSADLHNEQFF. In nucleotides, the CDR3 is TGCAGTGCGGACTTGCACAATGAGCAGTTCTTC.

A single count supports this clone. CDR3 sequence: CASSVDVGGDTANYGYTF. In DNA, the CDR3 is TGTGCCAGCAGCGTAGATGTCGGGGGGGACACAGCTAACTATGGCTACACCTTC. V is TRBV9 and J is TRBJ1-2, with D perhaps TRBD1 (6 bases). Germline values: CDR1 SGDLS, CDR2 YYNGEE. V lost 0 bases and J lost 0, with 18 bases in between. The CDR3 is 18 amino acids.

The CDR3 DNA reads as TGTGCCAGCAGCTTATTCAGGGGAGTCTCCTACGAGCAGTACGTC. It specifies CASSLFRGVSYEQYV. V and J are TRBV7-2 and TRBJ2-7; TRBD1 might be the D (6 bases). The CDR3 extends over 15 amino acids. V gave up 2 bases and J gave up 0 bases, with 11 bases separating them. CDR1 and CDR2 from the germline V gene are SGHTA and FQGNSA.

The chain carries TRBV3-1 (or the pseudogene TRBV3-2) and TRBJ1-4, with TRBD1 identical over 9 bases. V lost 6 bases and J lost 8; bases outside the gene matches: 13. The V gene's germline CDR1 is LGHDT and CDR2 YNNKEL (reference sequence). This CDR3 region has 16 residues. The chain's CDR3 is CASRSTDRGNVEKLFF. The CDR3, as DNA: TGTGCCAGCAGAAGTACTGACAGGGGGAATGTAGAAAAACTGTTTTTT.

This sequence joins TRBV21-1 and TRBJ2-7; the table's D call, TRBD2, was not checked against the DNA. TRBV21-1 is classified as a pseudogene. CDR3 length: 20 amino acids. CDR3 loop: CASSKFGASGIITFSYEQYV. In DNA, the CDR3 is TGTGCCAGCAGCAAATTCGGCGCTAGCGGGATTATAACTTTCTCCTACGAGCAGTACGTC.